The present TCR beta chain was sequenced within a study of T cells in localized non-small cell lung cancer. V dropped 5 bases and J dropped 1 base, with 6 bases sitting between them. Germline loops: CDR1 SGHVS, CDR2 FNYEAQ. This CDR3 is built from 14 residues. Only in-frame clones appear in the TCRdb table, and some are missing; sequencing was by immunoSEQ multiplex PCR. This table holds 15,000 to 20,000 clones, 90% found once. The chain joins TRBV7-6 to TRBJ2-6; D not resolved. Here the sequenced sample was peripheral blood mononuclear cells, taken before any cancer treatment. The clonotype comes from a woman between 35 and 70 years old with stage III lung adenocarcinoma. The CDR3 DNA follows: TGTGCCAGCAGCCCCAGATCTGGGGCCAACGTCCTGACTTTC. Translating gives CASSPRSGANVLTF.